This T cell receptor (beta chain) was identified in a study of molecular identifiers for immune sequencing clone quantification. CDR1 SGHAT and CDR2 FQNNGV come from the germline V gene. The CDR3 totals 15 residues. V lost 1 base, J lost 5 bases, and 6 bases stayed unmatched. This clonotype was detected only once. Making the bulk TCR libraries relied on previously described methods and listed TCR primers. Via MiXCR, TCRdb re-called the PCR reads, giving one row per CDR3 protein. The table shows 88,000 or so distinct CDR3 sequences, with around 20% occurring only once. A CD8+CD4-CCR7+CD45RA+ phenotype served as the sorting definition for naive CD8 T cells.

The receptor was derived from a human donor in good health. Some libraries in this study had Jurkat cell RNA spiked in. The genes are TRBV11-2 and TRBJ2-3, with 7 bases lining up with TRBD2. Material: naive CD8+ T cells from blood, with Jurkat cell RNA spiked in. The subset denotes: FACS-sorted CD8+CD4-CCR7+CD45RA+ naive T cells. CDR3 sequence (DNA): TGTGCCAGCAGCTTAGGGGACTACGCACAAGATACGCAGTATTTT. Translated, it gives CASSLGDYAQDTQYF. Filled out from reference TRBV11-2 and TRBJ2-3, the complete variable domain reads EAGVAQSPRYKIIEKRQSVAFWCNPISGHATLYWYQQILGQGPKLLIQFQNNGVVDDSQLPKDRFSAERLKGVDSTLKIQPAKLEDSAVYLCASSLGDYAQDTQYFGPGTRLTVL.